This TCR beta chain derives from a study of shared clonotypes between healthy human individuals (dated by TCRdb to 2020 to 2022). For the wider study: A couple of women and a few men aged 18 to 49 years were included in the cohort. The study deeply sequenced blood TCR repertoires of about 5 healthy adults to estimate repertoire size and the extent of clonotype sharing between individuals. Libraries were prepared and TCR repertoires were sequenced by different laboratories using diverse techniques, in order to increase sequencing depth and limit assay-specific biases. Between about 0.94 and 10 billion PBMCs per donor were obtained by leukapheresis. For each donor, CD4 naive and CD4 memory were each given three plates, CD8 naive was given two plates, and CD8 memory was given one plate.

On this clone: It has no known antigen specificity. Qualities for individual bases were not recorded, and no much larger clone is one base off.

Summary of the overall study and its limitations: Sampling was limited to blood, and TCR repertoires in tissue likely differ from TCR repertoires in blood. Even with the large sequencing depth, rarefaction of the sorted-subset datasets indicated that sequencing was incomplete. Compared with non-shared clonotypes, the clonotypes found in all four sorted-subset donors had higher generation probabilities. Naive subsets generally had larger estimated clonotype richness than memory subsets. Because the study included only a small number of donors, the genetic and exposure-history diversity represented was limited. About 5% of naive CD4, 3% to 4% of naive CD8, roughly 2.4% of memory CD4, and 0.4% of memory CD8 clonotypes were shared across several donors. Pairwise subsampling led to the expectation that sequencing depth would affect the degree of clonotype sharing among donors.

Using the deep immunoSEQ assay, TCR CDR3 regions were amplified from genomic DNA by multiplex PCR. Extracted genomic DNA from each cell subset was distributed evenly across all wells of several immunoSEQ 96-well plates, and each plate was treated as a replicate. Each replicate PCR for sorted subsets received 150 to 250 ng genomic DNA, equal to about 30,000 T cell genomes. Purified libraries were measured with a Qubit 3.0 fluorometer, size-checked on a Bioanalyzer 2100, and measured again with the KAPA Library Quantification kit. Every immunoSEQ 96-well plate was sequenced on a separate single-read 150-cycle Illumina NextSeq 550 flow cell. Per the source publication's procedure: Because the immunoSEQ output held only junctional sequences and lacked quality scores, the filtering could not match the filtering applied to full-length reads. To assign V/J genes and CDR3, sequences were annotated using PyIR, a Python wrapper for IgBLAST v1.9, with IMGT germline references. Reads were filtered out if the reads had weak V/J assignments (E-value above 1e-6), no CDR3, stop codons, out-of-frame junctions, or ambiguous translated residues. A V3J clonotype was defined by an identical inferred V gene, J gene, and CDR3 amino acid sequence. The percentage overlap between two repertoires was calculated by dividing the number of shared unique clonotypes by the size of the smaller repertoire. RTK rarefaction, the Chao1 estimator, and Recon v2.1 estimates of unobserved clonotypes were used to assess repertoire richness. Generation probabilities for all TCRbeta clonotypes obtained by the gDNA method from several donors were computed using OLGA. Imported from immuneACCESS, the table was reduced by TCRdb to in-frame sequences with V and J called. These copies leave out some clones; in studies compared against another copy, an unresolved V gene accounts for under half, and the cause of the remainder is not known. From that table come the V and J calls and clone size; the DNA was used to work out D and trimming. The sample table holds 1.5 million to 2.5 million clones, of which about 95% were seen once. Less than 1.5% of the sample goes to the ten largest clones.

CD8 naive samples consisted of CD45RO-negative cells that were positively selected for CCR7, yielding a CD45RA+CCR7+ population without TemRA cells. The donors were healthy, HIV-negative adults who had no recently reported acute infections or vaccinations. Only Caucasian adults living in Nashville, Tennessee, USA were represented among the donors. Blood was obtained by leukapheresis, after which PBMCs were separated by Ficoll-Histopaque density gradient centrifugation and cryopreserved in liquid nitrogen vapor phase. Analytical flow cytometry was used to check the purity and quantity of every magnetically sorted T cell population. Genomic DNA was isolated from each sorted fraction and quantified by UV absorbance on a Nanodrop 2000c. V has 1 base trimmed and J has 5 bases trimmed; junction bases matching no gene number 4. The CDR3, cysteine through phenylalanine, is 14 amino acids long. Here the CDR3 DNA is all that survives: 42 bases in frame from base 1. Reading the germline V gene gives CDR1 SGHAT and CDR2 FQNNGV.

The sample consisted of naive CD8+ T cells sorted from blood. The sample's cell subset or site, from its label and the paper: CD45RA+CCR7+. The source of this sequence is a man younger than 35 in good health. The chain is made from TRBV11-2 and TRBJ2-5, with 7 bases matching TRBD1. The DNA sequence is TGTGCCAGCAGCTTAGGAGGGGGCCGGGAGACCCAGTACTTC. It codes for CASSLGGGRETQYF.